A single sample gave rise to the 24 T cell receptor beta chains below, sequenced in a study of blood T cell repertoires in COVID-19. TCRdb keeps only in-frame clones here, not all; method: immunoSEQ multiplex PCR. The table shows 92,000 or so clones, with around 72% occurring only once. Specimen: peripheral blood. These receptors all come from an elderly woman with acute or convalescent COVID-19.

As DNA, the CDR3 is TGTGCCAGCAGATACAAGGGGTCTGAAGCTTTCTTT. Residues: CASRYKGSEAFF. The gene calls are TRBV5-4 and TRBJ1-1, with D maybe TRBD1 (5 bases). The CDR3 is 12 amino acids. CDR1 SGHNT and CDR2 YYREEE come from the germline V gene (reference sequence). Trimming took 5 bases from V and 6 from J, leaving 11 bases between them.

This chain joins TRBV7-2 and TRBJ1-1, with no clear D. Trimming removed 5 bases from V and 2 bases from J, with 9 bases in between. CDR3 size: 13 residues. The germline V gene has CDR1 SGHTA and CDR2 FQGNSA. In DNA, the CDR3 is TGTGCCAGCAGCCTCCGTTTTAACACTGAAGCTTTCTTT. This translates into CASSLRFNTEAFF.

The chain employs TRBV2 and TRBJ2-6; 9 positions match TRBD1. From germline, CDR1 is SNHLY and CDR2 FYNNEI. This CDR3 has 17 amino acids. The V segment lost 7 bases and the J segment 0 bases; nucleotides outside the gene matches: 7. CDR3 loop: CASTWGQGSSGANVLTF. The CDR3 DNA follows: TGTGCCAGCACCTGGGGACAGGGTTCCTCTGGGGCCAACGTCCTGACTTTC.

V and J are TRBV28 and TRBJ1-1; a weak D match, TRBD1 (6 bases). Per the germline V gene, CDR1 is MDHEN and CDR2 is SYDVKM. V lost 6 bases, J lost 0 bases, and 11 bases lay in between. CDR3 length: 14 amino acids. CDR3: CASRPGQMNTEAFF. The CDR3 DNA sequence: TGTGCCAGCAGACCTGGACAGATGAACACTGAAGCTTTCTTT.

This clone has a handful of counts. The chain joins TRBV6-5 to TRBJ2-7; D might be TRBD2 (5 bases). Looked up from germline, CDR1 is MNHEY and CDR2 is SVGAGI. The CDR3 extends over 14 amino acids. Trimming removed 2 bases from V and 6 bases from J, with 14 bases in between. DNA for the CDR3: TGTGCCAGCAGTTACGACTTCCGGGGTTCCGAGCAGTACTTC. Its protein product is CASSYDFRGSEQYF.

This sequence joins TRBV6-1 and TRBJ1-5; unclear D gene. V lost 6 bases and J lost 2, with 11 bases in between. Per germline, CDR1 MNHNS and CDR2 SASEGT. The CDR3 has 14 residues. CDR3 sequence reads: CASRKEDRNQPQHF. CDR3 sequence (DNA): TGTGCCAGCAGGAAGGAGGATCGCAATCAGCCCCAGCATTTT.

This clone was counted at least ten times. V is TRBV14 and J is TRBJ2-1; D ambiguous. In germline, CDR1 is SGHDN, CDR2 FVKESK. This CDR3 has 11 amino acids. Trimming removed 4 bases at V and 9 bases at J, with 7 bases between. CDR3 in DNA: TGTGCCAGCAGCCTGGGCGTTGAGCAGTTCTTC. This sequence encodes CASSLGVEQFF.

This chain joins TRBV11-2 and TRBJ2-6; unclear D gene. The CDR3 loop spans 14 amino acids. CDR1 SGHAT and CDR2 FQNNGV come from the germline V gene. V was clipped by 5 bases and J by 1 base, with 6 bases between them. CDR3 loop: CASSPPSGANVLTF. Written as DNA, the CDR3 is TGTGCCAGCAGCCCCCCTTCTGGGGCCAACGTCCTGACTTTC.

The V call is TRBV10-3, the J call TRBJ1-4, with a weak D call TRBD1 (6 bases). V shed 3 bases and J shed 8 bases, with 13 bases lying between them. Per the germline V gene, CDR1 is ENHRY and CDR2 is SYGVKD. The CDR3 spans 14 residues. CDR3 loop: CAISDGKGEEKLFF. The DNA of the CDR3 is TGTGCCATCAGTGACGGAAAGGGGGAGGAAAAACTGTTTTTT.

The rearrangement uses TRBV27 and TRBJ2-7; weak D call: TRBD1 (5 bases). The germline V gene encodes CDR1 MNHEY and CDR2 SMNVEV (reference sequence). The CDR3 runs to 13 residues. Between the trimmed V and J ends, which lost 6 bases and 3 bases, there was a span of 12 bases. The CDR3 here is CASRQQGFYEQYF. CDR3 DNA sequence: TGTGCCAGCAGGCAGCAGGGATTCTACGAGCAGTACTTC.

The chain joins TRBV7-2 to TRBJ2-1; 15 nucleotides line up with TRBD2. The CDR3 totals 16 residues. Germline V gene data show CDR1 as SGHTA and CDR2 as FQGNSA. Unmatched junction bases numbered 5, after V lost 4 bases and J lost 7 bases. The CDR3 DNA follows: TGTGCCAGCAGCTGGACTAGCGGGGGGGCCCAGAATGAGCAGTTCTTC. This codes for CASSWTSGGAQNEQFF.

CDR3 nucleotides: TGTGCCAGCAGTTACATGGGACAGGGGAGCACTGAAGCTTTCTTT. Its protein product is CASSYMGQGSTEAFF. The chain carries TRBV6-2 or TRBV6-3 and TRBJ1-1; 10 bases match TRBD1. This CDR3 spans 15 amino acids. Per the germline V gene, CDR1 is MNHEY and CDR2 is SVGEGT. V lost 2 bases, J lost 4 bases, and 4 bases stayed unmatched.

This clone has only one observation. The CDR3 coding sequence is TGTGCCAGCAGCCAAGGGACAGAGCGTAGCACAGATACGCAGTATTTT. Its translation: CASSQGTERSTDTQYF. This chain connects TRBV14 to TRBJ2-3, with a weak D call TRBD1 (6 bases). Germline-derived CDR1 and CDR2 are SGHDN and FVKESK. The CDR3 runs to 16 residues. V lost 1 base and J lost 0, with 11 bases in between.

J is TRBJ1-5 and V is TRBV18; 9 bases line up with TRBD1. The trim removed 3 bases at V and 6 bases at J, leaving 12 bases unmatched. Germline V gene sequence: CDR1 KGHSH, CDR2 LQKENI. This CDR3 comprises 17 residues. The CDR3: CASSPEQGAHGGQPQHF. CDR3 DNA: TGTGCCAGCTCACCTGAACAGGGGGCACATGGTGGTCAGCCCCAGCATTTT.

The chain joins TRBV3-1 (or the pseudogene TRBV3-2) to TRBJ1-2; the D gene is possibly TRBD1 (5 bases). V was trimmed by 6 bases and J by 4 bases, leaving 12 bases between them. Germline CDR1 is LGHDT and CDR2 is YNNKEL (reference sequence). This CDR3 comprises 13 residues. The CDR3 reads CASRSDSLYGYTF. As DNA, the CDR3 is TGTGCCAGCAGATCCGACAGTCTCTATGGCTACACCTTC.

The CDR3 region is CASSRDRPYEQYF. The CDR3 DNA reads TGTGCCAGCTCACGGGACAGGCCCTACGAGCAGTACTTC. This chain links TRBV5-4 with TRBJ2-7; TRBD1 matches 8 bases. After removal of 7 bases from V and 2 bases from J, the junction contained 5 bases not matched to a gene. This CDR3 is 13 amino acids long. The germline CDR1 and CDR2 sequences are SGHNT and YYREEE (reference sequence).

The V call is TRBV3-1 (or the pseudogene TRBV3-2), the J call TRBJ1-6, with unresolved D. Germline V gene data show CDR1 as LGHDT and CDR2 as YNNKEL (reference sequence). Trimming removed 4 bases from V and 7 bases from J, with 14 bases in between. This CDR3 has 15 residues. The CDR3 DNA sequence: TGTGCCAGCAGCCTATCGAGGGAAGGCAATTCACCCCTCCACTTT. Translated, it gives CASSLSREGNSPLHF.

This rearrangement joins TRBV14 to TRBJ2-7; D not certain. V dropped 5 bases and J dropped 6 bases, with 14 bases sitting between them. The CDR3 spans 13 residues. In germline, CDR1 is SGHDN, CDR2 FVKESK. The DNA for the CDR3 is TGTGCCAGCAGCTCACTCCGTGTCTCCGAGCAGTACTTC. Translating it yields CASSSLRVSEQYF.

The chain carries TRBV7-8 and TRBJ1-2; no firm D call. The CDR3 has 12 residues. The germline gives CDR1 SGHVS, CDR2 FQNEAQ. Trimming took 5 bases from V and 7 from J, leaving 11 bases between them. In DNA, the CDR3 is TGTGCCAGCAGCCGGATATTCGGTGGCTACACCTTC. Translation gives CASSRIFGGYTF. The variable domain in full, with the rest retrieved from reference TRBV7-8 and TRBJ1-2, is GAGVSQSPRYKVAKRGQDVALRCDPISGHVSLFWYQQALGQGPEFLTYFQNEAQLDKSGLPSDRFFAERPEGSVSTLKIQRTQQEDSAVYLCASSRIFGGYTFGSGTRLTVV.

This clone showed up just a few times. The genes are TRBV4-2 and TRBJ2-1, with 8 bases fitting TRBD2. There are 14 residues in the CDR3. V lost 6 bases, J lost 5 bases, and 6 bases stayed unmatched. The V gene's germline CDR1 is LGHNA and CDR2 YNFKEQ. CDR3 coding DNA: TGTGCCAGCAGGCCGGGACTAGACAACAATGAGCAGTTCTTC. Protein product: CASRPGLDNNEQFF.

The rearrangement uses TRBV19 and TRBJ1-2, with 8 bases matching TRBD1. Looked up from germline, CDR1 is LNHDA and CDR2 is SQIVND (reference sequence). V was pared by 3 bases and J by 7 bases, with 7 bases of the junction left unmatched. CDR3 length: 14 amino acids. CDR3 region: CASSITGGRGGYTF. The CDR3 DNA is TGTGCCAGTAGTATTACAGGGGGGCGCGGTGGCTACACCTTC.

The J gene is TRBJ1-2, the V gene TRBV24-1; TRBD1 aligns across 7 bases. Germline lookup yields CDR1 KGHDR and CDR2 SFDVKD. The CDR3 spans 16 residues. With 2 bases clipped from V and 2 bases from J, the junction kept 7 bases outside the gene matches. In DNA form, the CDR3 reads TGTGCCACCAGTGATTCCATACAGGGGAGGAACTATGGCTACACCTTC. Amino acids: CATSDSIQGRNYGYTF.

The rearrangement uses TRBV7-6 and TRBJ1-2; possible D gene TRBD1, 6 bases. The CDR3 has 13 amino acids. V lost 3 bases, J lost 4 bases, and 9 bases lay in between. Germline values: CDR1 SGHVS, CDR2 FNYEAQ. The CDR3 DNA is TGTGCCAGCAGCTTGGAACAGGGCTATGGCTACACCTTC. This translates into CASSLEQGYGYTF.

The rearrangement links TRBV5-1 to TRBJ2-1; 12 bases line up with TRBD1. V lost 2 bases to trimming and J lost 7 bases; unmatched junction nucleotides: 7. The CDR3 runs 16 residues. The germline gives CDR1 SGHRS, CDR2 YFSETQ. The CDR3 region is CASSLRPGQGANEQFF. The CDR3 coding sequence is TGCGCCAGCAGCTTAAGACCGGGACAGGGGGCTAATGAGCAGTTCTTC.